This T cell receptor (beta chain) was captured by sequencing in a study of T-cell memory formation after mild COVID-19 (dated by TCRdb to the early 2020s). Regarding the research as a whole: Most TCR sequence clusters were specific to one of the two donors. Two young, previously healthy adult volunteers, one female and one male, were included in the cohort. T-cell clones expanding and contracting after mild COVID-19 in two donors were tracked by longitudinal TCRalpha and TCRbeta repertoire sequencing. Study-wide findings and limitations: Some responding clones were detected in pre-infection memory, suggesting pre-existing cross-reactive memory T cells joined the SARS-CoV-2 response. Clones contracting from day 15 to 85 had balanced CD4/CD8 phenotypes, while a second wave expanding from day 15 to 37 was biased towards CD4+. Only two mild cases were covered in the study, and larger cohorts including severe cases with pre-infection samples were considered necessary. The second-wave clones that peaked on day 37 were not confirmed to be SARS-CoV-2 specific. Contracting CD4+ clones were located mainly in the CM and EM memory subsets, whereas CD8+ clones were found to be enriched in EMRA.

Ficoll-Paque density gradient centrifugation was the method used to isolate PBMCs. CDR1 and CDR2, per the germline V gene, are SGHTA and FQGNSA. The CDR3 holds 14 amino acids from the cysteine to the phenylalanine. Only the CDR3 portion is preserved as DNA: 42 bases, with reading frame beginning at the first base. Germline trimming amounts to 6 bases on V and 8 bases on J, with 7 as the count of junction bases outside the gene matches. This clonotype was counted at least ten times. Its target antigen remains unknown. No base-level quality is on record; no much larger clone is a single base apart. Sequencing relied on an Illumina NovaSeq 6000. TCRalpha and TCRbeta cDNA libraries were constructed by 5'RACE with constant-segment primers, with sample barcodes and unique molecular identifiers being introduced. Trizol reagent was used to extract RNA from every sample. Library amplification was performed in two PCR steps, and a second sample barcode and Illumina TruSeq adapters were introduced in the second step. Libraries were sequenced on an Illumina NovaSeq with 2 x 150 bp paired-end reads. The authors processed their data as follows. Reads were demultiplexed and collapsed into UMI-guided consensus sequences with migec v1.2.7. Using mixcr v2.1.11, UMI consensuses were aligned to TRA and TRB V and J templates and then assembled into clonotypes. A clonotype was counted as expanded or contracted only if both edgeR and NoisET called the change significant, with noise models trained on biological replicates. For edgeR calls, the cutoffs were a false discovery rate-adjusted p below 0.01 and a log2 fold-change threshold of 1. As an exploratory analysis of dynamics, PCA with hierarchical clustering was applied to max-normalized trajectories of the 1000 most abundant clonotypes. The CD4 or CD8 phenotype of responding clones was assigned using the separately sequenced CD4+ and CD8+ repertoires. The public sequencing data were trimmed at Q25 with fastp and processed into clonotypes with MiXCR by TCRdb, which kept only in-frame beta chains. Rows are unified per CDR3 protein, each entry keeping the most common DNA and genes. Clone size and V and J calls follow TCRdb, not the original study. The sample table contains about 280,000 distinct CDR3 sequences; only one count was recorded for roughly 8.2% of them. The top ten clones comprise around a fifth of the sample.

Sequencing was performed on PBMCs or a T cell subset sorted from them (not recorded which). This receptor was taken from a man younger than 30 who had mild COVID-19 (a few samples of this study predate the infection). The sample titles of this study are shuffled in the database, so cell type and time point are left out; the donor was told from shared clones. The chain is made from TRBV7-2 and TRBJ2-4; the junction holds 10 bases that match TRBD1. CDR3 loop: CASRTDRGRDIQYF. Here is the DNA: TGTGCCAGCAGAACAGACAGGGGGCGCGACATTCAGTACTTC.